This TCR beta chain emerged from a study of T cells in Graves' hyperthyroidism and ophthalmopathy. The overall study: Initial diagnosis, before any treatment, was when peripheral blood was collected.

The CDR3 sequence is 16 residues long. The V and J ends lost 3 bases and 5 bases respectively, with 20 bases between them. Germline assignment: CDR1 LNHNV and CDR2 YYDKDF (reference sequence). Only a few counts were recorded for this clonotype. TCR beta CDR3 region amplification was performed from RNA transcripts. TCR CDR3 underwent first-round RT-PCR with the HTBI primer set. MiXCR, applied by TCRdb to the multiplex PCR reads, yields one record per CDR3 protein. Of under 750,000 distinct CDR3 sequences in the sample, about 17% are singletons; the top ten hold 16%. Those with hyperthyroidism were 18 to 65 years old, newly diagnosed, and ill for under 2 months.

Sequencing was carried out using blood. The receptor was isolated from a woman in her fifties or sixties with Graves' hyperthyroidism that later progressed to Graves' ophthalmopathy. The rearrangement links TRBV15 to TRBJ2-7, with D maybe TRBD1 (5 bases). The CDR3 DNA is TGTGCCACCAGCAGCACCGGGCCAGGGTCCGTTCACGAGCAGTACTTC. It is translated as CATSSTGPGSVHEQYF.